This is a list of T cell receptor beta chains from one sample in a study of blood T cell repertoires in COVID-19. Data came from immunoSEQ multiplex PCR; TCRdb stores just in-frame clones and leaves some out. The sample has around 150,000 clones; approximately 87% are singletons. Source material: peripheral blood. Receptors originate from a woman between 65 and 79 years old with COVID-19, enrolled during active disease. Each CDR3 is given with its conserved first and last residue. D genes are given only for firm matches. For some rows the clone size is stated as once, few or many, or as a class when expanded; others skip it.

j_call clone_size v_call d_call cdr3_length cdr3_aa cdr3_nt
TRBJ2-2 . TRBV28 TRBD1 18 CASSFLGSGQGNTGELFF TGTGCCAGCAGTTTCCTTGGATCAGGACAGGGGAACACCGGGGAGCTGTTTTTT
TRBJ1-6 few TRBV2 TRBD1 15 CASSELTGGDSPLHF TGTGCCAGCAGTGAACTGACAGGGGGCGATTCACCCCTCCACTTT
TRBJ1-5 few TRBV2 . 14 CASTGNRSIQPQHF TGTGCCAGCACAGGGAATCGATCGATTCAGCCCCAGCATTTT
TRBJ1-1 . TRBV6-5 . 15 CASSYGQGKGTEAFF TGTGCCAGCAGTTACGGGCAGGGTAAGGGCACTGAAGCTTTCTTT
TRBJ1-5 . TRBV6-6 TRBD1 18 CASSPTGQGRHSNQPQHF TGTGCCAGCAGTCCCACGGGACAGGGGCGACATAGCAATCAGCCCCAGCATTTT
TRBJ1-4 . TRBV19 . 14 CASRGGATNEKLFF TGTGCCAGTAGAGGGGGGGCAACTAATGAAAAACTGTTTTTT
TRBJ2-7 few TRBV4-1 TRBD1 16 CASSQGWGQVSYEQYF TGCGCCAGCAGCCAGGGGTGGGGACAGGTCTCCTACGAGCAGTACTTC
TRBJ1-3 . TRBV2 TRBD1 16 CASSEEEGASGNTIYF TGTGCCAGCAGTGAGGAGGAGGGGGCCTCTGGAAACACCATATATTTT
TRBJ1-6 . TRBV29-1 . 13 CSVVTGIGSPLHF TGCAGCGTGGTTACAGGGATCGGTTCACCCCTCCACTTT
TRBJ1-1 once TRBV9 . 12 CASSAGFTEAFF TGTGCCAGCAGCGCCGGTTTCACTGAAGCTTTCTTT
TRBJ1-2 . TRBV15 . 14 CATSSGGTGYGYTF TGTGCCACCAGCAGTGGGGGGACGGGCTATGGCTACACCTTC
TRBJ2-2 . TRBV3-1/TRBV3-2 TRBD1 16 CASSPTGVRGTGELFF TGTGCCAGCAGCCCGACAGGGGTACGTGGGACCGGGGAGCTGTTTTTT
TRBJ1-5 . TRBV7-8 . 15 CASSLGLQSNQPQHF TGTGCCAGCAGCTTAGGGTTACAGAGCAATCAGCCCCAGCATTTT
TRBJ2-5 once TRBV18 TRBD1 14 CASSPTGGQETQYF TGTGCCAGCTCACCCACAGGGGGTCAAGAGACCCAGTACTTC
TRBJ1-1 . TRBV7-8 TRBD1 17 CASSFPGQGHSNTEAFF TGTGCCAGCAGCTTCCCGGGACAGGGGCACTCGAACACTGAAGCTTTCTTT
TRBJ1-2 . TRBV28 . 12 CASSLWGGGYTF TGTGCCAGCAGTTTATGGGGGGGTGGCTACACCTTC
TRBJ2-3 . TRBV5-1 TRBD1 16 CASSLGDRPSTDTQYF TGCGCCAGCAGCTTGGGGGACAGACCTTCCACAGATACGCAGTATTTT
TRBJ1-2 few TRBV30 TRBD1 11 CAWDRGLGYTF TGTGCCTGGGACAGGGGGCTCGGCTACACCTTC
TRBJ2-5 . TRBV6-1 TRBD2 17 CASSVFGSGAAQETQYF TGTGCCAGCAGTGTGTTCGGTAGCGGGGCTGCCCAAGAGACCCAGTACTTC
TRBJ1-6 . TRBV27 TRBD1 16 CASSLQTTGGRAPLHF TGTGCCAGCAGTCTTCAAACGACAGGGGGCCGTGCACCCCTCCACTTT
TRBJ1-1 . TRBV7-9 . 15 CASSAPEAGATEAFF TGTGCCAGCAGCGCCCCTGAGGCAGGGGCCACTGAAGCTTTCTTT
TRBJ2-5 . TRBV5-5 TRBD2 15 CASHYGLAVGETQYF TGTGCGAGTCACTACGGACTAGCAGTAGGGGAGACCCAGTACTTC
TRBJ2-7 . TRBV6-5 TRBD1 13 CASSRGQGDEQYF TGTGCCAGCAGTAGGGGACAGGGGGACGAGCAGTACTTC
TRBJ1-2 . TRBV28 . 13 CASSPPGLDGYTF TGTGCCAGCAGTCCCCCGGGGTTGGATGGCTACACCTTC
TRBJ1-5 . TRBV10-3 . 15 CAISEMAVINQPQHF TGTGCCATCAGTGAGATGGCAGTGATCAATCAGCCCCAGCATTTT
TRBJ2-4 few TRBV6-1 . 15 CASSEADILKNIQYF TGTGCCAGCAGTGAAGCTGACATATTGAAAAACATTCAGTACTTC
TRBJ2-7 . TRBV7-9 . 13 CASSAGGSYEQYF TGTGCCAGCAGCGCCGGGGGTTCCTACGAGCAGTACTTC
TRBJ1-1 . TRBV3-1/TRBV3-2 . 14 CASSHTDRNTEAFF TGTGCCAGCAGCCACACTGACAGGAACACTGAAGCTTTCTTT
TRBJ2-2 . TRBV5-5 TRBD2 18 CASSLYPSGGETTGELFF TGTGCCAGCAGCTTGTATCCTAGCGGGGGGGAGACCACCGGGGAGCTGTTTTTT
TRBJ1-4 . TRBV29-1 . 13 CSVLRQDNEKLFF TGCAGCGTTCTCCGACAGGACAATGAAAAACTGTTTTTT
TRBJ1-1 . TRBV19 TRBD1 15 CASSTGTGVSTEAFF TGTGCCAGTAGCACCGGGACAGGAGTGTCGACTGAAGCTTTCTTT
TRBJ1-1 few TRBV11-3 TRBD1 15 CASSTGQGENTEAFF TGTGCCAGCAGCACTGGACAGGGAGAGAACACTGAAGCTTTCTTT
TRBJ1-6 . TRBV28 . 15 CASRPQGLDNSPLHF TGTGCCAGCAGGCCTCAGGGTTTGGACAATTCACCCCTCCACTTT
TRBJ1-1 . TRBV27 . 12 CATYLRDTEAFF TGTGCCACTTACCTGAGGGACACTGAAGCTTTCTTT
TRBJ1-1 . TRBV6-6 . 13 CASLRSLGIYAFF TGTGCCAGCCTCCGGAGCCTCGGTATTTACGCTTTCTTT
TRBJ2-5 few TRBV5-4 TRBD2 16 CASSLVASGGKETQYF TGTGCCAGCAGCTTGGTGGCTAGCGGGGGGAAAGAGACCCAGTACTTC
TRBJ2-3 . TRBV27 TRBD2 15 CASSTLSGGPDTQYF TGTGCCAGCAGTACCCTTAGCGGGGGGCCCGATACGCAGTATTTT
TRBJ1-2 . TRBV30 . 10 CAWSGSGYTF TGTGCCTGGAGTGGGAGTGGCTACACCTTC
TRBJ1-5 few TRBV5-6 . 16 CASSLAGGAWNQPQHF TGTGCCAGCAGCTTGGCCGGGGGGGCTTGGAATCAGCCCCAGCATTTT
TRBJ2-5 . TRBV18 . 17 CASSPLLGDVGQETQYF TGTGCCAGCTCACCACTTTTGGGAGATGTCGGTCAAGAGACCCAGTACTTC
TRBJ2-5 . TRBV3-1/TRBV3-2 TRBD2 17 CASSQDLAGGRGETQYF TGTGCCAGCAGCCAAGATCTAGCGGGGGGCCGGGGGGAGACCCAGTACTTC
TRBJ2-1 once TRBV11-2 TRBD2 15 CASSVERGGWNEQFF TGTGCCAGCAGCGTCGAGCGGGGGGGGTGGAATGAGCAGTTCTTC
TRBJ1-1 . TRBV3-1/TRBV3-2 TRBD1 14 CASSWGQQNTEAFF TGTGCCAGCAGCTGGGGACAGCAGAACACTGAAGCTTTCTTT
TRBJ2-1 . TRBV2 . 13 CASSSGTYNEQFF TGTGCCAGCAGTTCGGGGACCTACAATGAGCAGTTCTTC
TRBJ1-4 once TRBV5-1 TRBD1 15 CASSKPGQGNEKLFF TGCGCCAGCAGCAAACCGGGACAGGGTAATGAAAAACTGTTTTTT
TRBJ2-1 . TRBV2 . 15 CASSEERRTYNEQFF TGTGCCAGCAGTGAAGAGAGACGGACATACAATGAGCAGTTCTTC
TRBJ1-2 few TRBV28 . 12 CASIELNYGYTF TGTGCCAGCATCGAGCTAAACTATGGCTACACCTTC
TRBJ2-1 . TRBV4-1 TRBD2 18 CASSQGTSGTSGSNEQFF TGCGCCAGCAGCCAGGGCACATCCGGGACTAGCGGGAGCAATGAGCAGTTCTTC